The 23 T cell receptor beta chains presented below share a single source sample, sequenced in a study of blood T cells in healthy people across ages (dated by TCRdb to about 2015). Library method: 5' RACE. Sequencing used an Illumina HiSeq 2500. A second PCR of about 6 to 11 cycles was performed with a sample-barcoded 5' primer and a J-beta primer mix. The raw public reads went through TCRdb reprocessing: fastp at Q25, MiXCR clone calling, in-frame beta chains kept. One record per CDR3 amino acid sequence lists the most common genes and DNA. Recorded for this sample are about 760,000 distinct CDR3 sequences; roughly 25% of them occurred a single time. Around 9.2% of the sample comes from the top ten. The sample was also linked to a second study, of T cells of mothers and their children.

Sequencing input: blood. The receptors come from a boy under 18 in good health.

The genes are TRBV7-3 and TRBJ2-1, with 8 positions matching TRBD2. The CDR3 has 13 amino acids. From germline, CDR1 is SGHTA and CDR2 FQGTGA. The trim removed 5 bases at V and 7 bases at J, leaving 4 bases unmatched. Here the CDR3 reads CASSIGLANEQFF. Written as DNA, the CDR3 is TGTGCCAGCAGCATCGGACTAGCTAATGAGCAGTTCTTC.

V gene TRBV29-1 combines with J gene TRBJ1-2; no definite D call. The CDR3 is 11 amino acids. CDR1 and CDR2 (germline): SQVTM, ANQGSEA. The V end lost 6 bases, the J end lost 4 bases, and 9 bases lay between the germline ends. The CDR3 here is CSVDGFYGYTF. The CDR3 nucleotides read TGCAGCGTGGATGGATTCTATGGCTACACCTTC.

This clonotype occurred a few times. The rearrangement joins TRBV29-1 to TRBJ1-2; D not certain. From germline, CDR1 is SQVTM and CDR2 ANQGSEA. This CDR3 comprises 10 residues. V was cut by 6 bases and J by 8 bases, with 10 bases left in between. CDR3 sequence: CSVERWGYTF. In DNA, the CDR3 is TGCAGCGTGGAGAGGTGGGGCTACACCTTC. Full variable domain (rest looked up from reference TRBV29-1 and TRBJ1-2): SAVISQKPSRDICQRGTSLTIQCQVDSQVTMMFWYRQQPGQSLTLIATANQGSEATYESGFVIDKFPISRPNLTFSTLTVSNMSPEDSSIYLCSVERWGYTFGSGTRLTVV.

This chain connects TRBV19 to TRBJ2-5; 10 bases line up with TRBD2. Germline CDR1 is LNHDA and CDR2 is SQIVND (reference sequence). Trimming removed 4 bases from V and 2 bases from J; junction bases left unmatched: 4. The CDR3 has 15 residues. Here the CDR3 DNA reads TGTGCCAGTAGTACCGGACTAGCGGCGCAAGAGACCCAGTACTTC. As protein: CASSTGLAAQETQYF.

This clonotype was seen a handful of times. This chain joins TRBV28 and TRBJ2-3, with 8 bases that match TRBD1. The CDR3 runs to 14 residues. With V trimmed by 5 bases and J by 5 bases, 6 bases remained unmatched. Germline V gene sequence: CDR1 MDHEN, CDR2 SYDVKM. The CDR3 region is CASSDRGLGDTQYF. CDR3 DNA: TGTGCCAGCAGTGACAGGGGTTTGGGAGATACGCAGTATTTT.

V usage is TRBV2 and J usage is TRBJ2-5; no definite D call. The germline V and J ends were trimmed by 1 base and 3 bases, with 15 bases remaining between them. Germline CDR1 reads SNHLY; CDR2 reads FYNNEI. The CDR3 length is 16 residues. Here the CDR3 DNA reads TGTGCCAGCAGTGAAGTGCTAAGGACGCCTGAAGAGACCCAGTACTTC. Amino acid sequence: CASSEVLRTPEETQYF.

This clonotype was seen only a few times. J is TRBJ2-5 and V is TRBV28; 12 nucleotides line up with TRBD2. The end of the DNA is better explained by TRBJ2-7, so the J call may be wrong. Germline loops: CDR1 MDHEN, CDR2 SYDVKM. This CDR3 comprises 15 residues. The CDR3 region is CASSDASGRAYEQYF. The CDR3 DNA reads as TGTGCCAGCAGTGATGCTAGCGGGAGGGCCTACGAGCAGTACTTC.

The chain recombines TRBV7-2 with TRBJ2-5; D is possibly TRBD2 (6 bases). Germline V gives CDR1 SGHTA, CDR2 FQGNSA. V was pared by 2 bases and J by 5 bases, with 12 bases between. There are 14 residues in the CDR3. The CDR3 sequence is CASSLIGGDETQYF. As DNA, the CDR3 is TGTGCCAGCAGCTTAATCGGGGGTGACGAGACCCAGTACTTC.

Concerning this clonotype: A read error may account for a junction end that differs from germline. CDR3 coding DNA: TGTGCCGGCAGCGGACAGGGGACCACTGGGGCCAACGTCCTGACTTTC. Amino acids: CAGSGQGTTGANVLTF. The rearrangement joins TRBV9 to TRBJ2-6, with TRBD1 matching 9 bases. This CDR3 is 16 amino acids long. CDR1 and CDR2 from the germline V gene are SGDLS and YYNGEE.

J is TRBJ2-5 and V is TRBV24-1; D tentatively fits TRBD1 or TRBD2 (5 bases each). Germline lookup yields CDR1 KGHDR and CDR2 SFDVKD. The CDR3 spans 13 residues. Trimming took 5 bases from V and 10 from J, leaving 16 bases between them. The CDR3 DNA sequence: TGTGCCACCAGTGCCCCCGGGACCGTCGTCCAGTACTTC. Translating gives CATSAPGTVVQYF.

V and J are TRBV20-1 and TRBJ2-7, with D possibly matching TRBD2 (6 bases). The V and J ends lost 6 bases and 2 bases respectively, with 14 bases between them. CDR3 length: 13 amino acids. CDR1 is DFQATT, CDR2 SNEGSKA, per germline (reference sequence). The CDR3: CSASGGAPYEQYF. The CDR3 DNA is TGCAGTGCCTCGGGCGGGGCCCCCTACGAGCAGTACTTC.

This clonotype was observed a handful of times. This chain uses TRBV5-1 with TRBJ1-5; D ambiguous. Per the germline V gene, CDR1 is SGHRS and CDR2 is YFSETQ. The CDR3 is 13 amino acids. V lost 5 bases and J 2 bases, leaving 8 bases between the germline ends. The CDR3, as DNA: TGCGCCAGCAGGGCGGAGGGCAATCAGCCCCAGCATTTT. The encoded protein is CASRAEGNQPQHF.

CDR3 protein: CASSPPSSGAYEQYF. CDR3 DNA sequence: TGTGCCAGCTCACCACCGTCTAGCGGAGCCTACGAGCAGTACTTC. The chain links TRBV18 to TRBJ2-5; 7 positions agree with TRBD2. The DNA end favors TRBJ2-7, so the J call may be wrong. The CDR3 is 15 residues long. Germline CDR1 is KGHSH and CDR2 is LQKENI.

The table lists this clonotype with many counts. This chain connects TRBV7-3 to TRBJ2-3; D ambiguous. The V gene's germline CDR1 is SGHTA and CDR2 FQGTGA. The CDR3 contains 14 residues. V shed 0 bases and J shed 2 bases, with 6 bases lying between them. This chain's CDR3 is CASSLTGITDTQYF. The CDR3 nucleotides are TGTGCCAGCAGCTTAACTGGCATCACAGATACGCAGTATTTT. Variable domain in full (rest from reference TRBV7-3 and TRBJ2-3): GAGVSQTPSNKVTEKGKYVELRCDPISGHTALYWYRQSLGQGPEFLIYFQGTGAADDSGLPNDRFFAVRPEGSVSTLKIQRTERGDSAVYLCASSLTGITDTQYFGPGTRLTVL.

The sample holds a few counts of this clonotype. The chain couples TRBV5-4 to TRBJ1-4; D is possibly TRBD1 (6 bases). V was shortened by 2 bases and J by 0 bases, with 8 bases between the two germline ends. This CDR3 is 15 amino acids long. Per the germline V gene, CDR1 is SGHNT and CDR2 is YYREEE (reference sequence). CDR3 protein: CASSFRGATNEKLFF. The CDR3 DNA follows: TGTGCCAGCAGCTTTAGGGGGGCAACTAATGAAAAACTGTTTTTT.

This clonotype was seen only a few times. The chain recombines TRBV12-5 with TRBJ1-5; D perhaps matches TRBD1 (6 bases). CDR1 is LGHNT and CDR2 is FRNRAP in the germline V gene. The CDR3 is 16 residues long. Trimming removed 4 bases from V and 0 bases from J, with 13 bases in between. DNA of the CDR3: TGTGCTAGTGGTTCGCCACGGGACAATAGCAATCAGCCCCAGCATTTT. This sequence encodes CASGSPRDNSNQPQHF.

CDR3 amino acids: CASSYSTSGVQETQYF. For the CDR3, the DNA is TGTGCCAGCAGTTACTCCACTAGCGGGGTCCAAGAGACCCAGTACTTC. V is TRBV6-6 and J is TRBJ2-5; the match to TRBD2 covers 10 bases. CDR1 and CDR2 from the germline V gene are MNHNY and SVGAGI (reference sequence). V trimming: 0 bases; J trimming: 1 base; junction bases outside the gene matches: 2. The CDR3 totals 16 residues.

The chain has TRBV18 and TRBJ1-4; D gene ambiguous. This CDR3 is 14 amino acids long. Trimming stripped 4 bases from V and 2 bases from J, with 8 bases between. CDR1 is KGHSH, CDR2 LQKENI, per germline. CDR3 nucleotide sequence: TGTGCCAGCTCACAGACTGCGACTAATGAAAAACTGTTTTTT. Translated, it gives CASSQTATNEKLFF.

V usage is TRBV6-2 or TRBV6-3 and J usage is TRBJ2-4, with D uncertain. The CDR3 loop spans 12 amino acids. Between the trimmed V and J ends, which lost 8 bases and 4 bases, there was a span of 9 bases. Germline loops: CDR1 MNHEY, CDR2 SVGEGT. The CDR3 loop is CASENQKNIQYF. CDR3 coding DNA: TGTGCCAGCGAGAACCAGAAAAACATTCAGTACTTC.

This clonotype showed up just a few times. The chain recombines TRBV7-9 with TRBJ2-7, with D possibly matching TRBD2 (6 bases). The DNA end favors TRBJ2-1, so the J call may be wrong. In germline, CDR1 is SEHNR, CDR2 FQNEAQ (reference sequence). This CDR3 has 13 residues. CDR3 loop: CATRERVNNEQFF. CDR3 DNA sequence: TGTGCCACCCGGGAGAGGGTAAACAATGAGCAGTTCTTC.

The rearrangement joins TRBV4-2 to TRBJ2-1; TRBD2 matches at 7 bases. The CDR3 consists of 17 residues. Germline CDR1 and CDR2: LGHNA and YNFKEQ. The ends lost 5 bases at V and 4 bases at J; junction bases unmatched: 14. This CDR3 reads CASSLGPAGLLYNEQFF. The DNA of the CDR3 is TGTGCCAGCAGCTTGGGCCCAGCGGGACTATTGTACAATGAGCAGTTCTTC.

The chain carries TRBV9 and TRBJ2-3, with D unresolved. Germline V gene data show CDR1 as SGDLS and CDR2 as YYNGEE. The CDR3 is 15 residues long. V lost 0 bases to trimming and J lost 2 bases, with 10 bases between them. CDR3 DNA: TGTGCCAGCAGCGTAGGAACTCTACCCACAGATACGCAGTATTTT. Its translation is CASSVGTLPTDTQYF.

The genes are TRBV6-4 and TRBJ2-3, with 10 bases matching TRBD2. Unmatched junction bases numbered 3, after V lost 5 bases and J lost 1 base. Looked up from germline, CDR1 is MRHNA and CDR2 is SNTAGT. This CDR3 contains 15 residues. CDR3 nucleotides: TGTGCCAGCAGTTCTAGCGGGGGCCGCACAGATACGCAGTATTTT. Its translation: CASSSSGGRTDTQYF.